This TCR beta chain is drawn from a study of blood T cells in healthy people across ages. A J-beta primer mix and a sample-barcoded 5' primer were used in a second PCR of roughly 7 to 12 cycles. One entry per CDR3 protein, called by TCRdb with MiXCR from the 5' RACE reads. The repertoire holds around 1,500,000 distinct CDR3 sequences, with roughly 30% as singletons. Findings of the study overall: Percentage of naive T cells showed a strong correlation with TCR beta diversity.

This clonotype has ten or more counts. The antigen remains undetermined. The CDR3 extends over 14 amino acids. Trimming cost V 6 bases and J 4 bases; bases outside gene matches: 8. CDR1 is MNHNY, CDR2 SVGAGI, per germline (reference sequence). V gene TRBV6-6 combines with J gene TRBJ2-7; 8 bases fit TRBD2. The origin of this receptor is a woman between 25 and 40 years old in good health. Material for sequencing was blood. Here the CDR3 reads CASSQAGASYEQYF. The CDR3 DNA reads TGTGCCAGCAGCCAAGCGGGAGCCAGTTACGAGCAGTACTTC.